The 5 T cell receptor beta chains reported below all come from one sample, sequenced in a study of Graves' ophthalmopathy and Graves' hyperthyroidism. The TCR beta CDR3 regions underwent amplification from RNA transcripts. First-round RT-PCR relied on HTBI primers, and a second-round multiplex PCR came next. In TCRdb, the multiplex PCR reads were re-called with MiXCR into one record per CDR3 protein. Of around 1.1 million distinct CDR3 sequences listed, about 35% are singletons. The sequenced material came from peripheral blood or thyroid tissue (not recorded which). The receptors were gathered from an adult man with Graves' hyperthyroidism.

This clonotype showed up just once. The chain carries TRBV3-1 and TRBJ2-3, with a weak D call TRBD2 (6 bases). The germline CDR1 and CDR2 sequences are LGHDT and YNNKEL (reference sequence). The CDR3 consists of 14 residues. V was pared by 4 bases and J by 4 bases, with 12 bases between. The DNA of the CDR3 is TGTGCCAGCAGCCTCCCGACTAGGCCAGATACGCAGTATTTT. Its translation is CASSLPTRPDTQYF.

At least ten counts were recorded for this clonotype. The chain combines TRBV9 with TRBJ1-1; possible D gene TRBD1, 6 bases. CDR1 and CDR2 from the germline V gene are SGDLS and YYNGEE. With 3 bases removed from V and 1 base from J, the gap between germline ends came to 19 bases. This CDR3 is built from 17 residues. The chain's CDR3 is CASSGGAGGRSNTEAFF. The CDR3 region has the DNA TGTGCCAGCAGCGGGGGGGCAGGCGGACGATCGAACACTGAAGCTTTCTTT.

J is TRBJ2-3 and V is TRBV24-1; weak D call: TRBD1 (6 bases). Germline V gives CDR1 KGHDR, CDR2 SFDVKD. This CDR3 comprises 16 residues. Trimming took 7 bases from V and 0 from J, leaving 16 bases between them. This chain's CDR3 is CATSESGGQSTDTQYF. The CDR3 DNA sequence: TGTGCCACCAGCGAATCTGGGGGACAAAGCACAGATACGCAGTATTTT.

This clonotype was counted a few times. This sequence joins TRBV15 and TRBJ1-3, with D unclear. The germline CDR1 and CDR2 sequences are LNHNV and YYDKDF (reference sequence). This CDR3 has 14 amino acids. The germline V and J ends were trimmed by 3 bases and 0 bases, with 6 bases remaining between them. CDR3 in amino acids: CATSRTSSGNTIYF. In DNA, the CDR3 is TGTGCCACCAGCAGGACCAGCTCTGGAAACACCATATATTTT.

The chain couples TRBV6-5 to TRBJ2-7; 8 bases map to TRBD1. The trim removed 7 bases at V and 2 bases at J, leaving 7 bases unmatched. This CDR3 has 14 amino acids. Germline V gene data show CDR1 as MNHEY and CDR2 as SVGAGI. CDR3 sequence (DNA): TGTGCCAGCAAAAGTGCCAGGGGGCCCTACGAGCAGTACTTC. This translates into CASKSARGPYEQYF.